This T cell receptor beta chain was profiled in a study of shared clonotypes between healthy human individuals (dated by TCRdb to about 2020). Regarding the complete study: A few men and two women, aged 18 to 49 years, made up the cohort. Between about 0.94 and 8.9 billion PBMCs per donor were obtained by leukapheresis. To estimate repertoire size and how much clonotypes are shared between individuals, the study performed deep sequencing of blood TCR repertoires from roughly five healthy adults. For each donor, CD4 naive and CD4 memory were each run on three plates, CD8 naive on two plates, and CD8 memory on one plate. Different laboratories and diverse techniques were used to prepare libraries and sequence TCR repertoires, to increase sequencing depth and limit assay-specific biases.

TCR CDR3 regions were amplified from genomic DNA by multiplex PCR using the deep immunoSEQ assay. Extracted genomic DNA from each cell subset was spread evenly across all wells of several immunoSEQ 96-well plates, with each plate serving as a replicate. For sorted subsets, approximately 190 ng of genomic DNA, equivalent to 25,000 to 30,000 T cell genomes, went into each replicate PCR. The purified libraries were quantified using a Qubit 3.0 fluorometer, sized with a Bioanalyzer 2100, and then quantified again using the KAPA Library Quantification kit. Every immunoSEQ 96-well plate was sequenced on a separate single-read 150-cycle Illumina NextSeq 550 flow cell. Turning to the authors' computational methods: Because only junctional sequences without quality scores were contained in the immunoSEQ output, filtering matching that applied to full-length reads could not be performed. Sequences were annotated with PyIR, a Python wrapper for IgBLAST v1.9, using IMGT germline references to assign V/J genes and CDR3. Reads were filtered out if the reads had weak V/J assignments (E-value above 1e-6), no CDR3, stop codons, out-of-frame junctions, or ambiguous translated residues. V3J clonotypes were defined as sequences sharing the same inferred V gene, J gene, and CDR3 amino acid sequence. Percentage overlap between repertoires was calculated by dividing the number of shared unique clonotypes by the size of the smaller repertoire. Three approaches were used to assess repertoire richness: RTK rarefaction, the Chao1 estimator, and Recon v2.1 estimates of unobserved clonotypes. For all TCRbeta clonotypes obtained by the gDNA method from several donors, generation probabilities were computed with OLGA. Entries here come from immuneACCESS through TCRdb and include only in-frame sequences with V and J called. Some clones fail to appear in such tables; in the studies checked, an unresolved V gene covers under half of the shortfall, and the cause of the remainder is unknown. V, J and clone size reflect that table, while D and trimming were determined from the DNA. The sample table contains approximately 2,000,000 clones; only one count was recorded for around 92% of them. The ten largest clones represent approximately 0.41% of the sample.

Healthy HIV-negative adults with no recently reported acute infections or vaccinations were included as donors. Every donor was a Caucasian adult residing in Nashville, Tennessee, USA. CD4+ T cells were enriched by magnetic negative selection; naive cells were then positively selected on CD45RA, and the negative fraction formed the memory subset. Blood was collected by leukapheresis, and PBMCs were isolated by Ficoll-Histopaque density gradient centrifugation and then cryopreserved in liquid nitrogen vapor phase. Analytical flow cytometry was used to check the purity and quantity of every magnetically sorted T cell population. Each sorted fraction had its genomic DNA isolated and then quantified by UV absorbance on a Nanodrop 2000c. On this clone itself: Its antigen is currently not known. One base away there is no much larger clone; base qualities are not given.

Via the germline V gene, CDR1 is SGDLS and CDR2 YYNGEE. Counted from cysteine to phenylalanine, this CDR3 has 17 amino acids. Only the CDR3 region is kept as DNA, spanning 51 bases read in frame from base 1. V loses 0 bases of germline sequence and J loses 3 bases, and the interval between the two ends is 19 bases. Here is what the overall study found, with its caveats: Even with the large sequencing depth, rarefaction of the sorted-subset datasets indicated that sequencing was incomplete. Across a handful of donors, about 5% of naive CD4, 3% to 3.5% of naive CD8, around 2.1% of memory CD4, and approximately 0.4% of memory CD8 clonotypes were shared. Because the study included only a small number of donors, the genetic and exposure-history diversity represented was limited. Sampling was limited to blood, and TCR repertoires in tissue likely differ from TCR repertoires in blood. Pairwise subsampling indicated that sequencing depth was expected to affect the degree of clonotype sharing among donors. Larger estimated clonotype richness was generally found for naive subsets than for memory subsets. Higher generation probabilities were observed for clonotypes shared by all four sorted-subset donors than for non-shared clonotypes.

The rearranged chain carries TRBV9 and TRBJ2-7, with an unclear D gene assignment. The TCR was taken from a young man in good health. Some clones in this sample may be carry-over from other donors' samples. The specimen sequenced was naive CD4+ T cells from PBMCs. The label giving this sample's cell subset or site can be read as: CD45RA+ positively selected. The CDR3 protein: CASSVAPRTVGFYEQYF. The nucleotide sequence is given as TGTGCCAGCAGCGTAGCTCCCCGTACTGTTGGATTCTACGAGCAGTACTTC.